This T cell receptor beta chain appears in the sequencing data of a study of cytomegalovirus exposure and HLA in healthy donors (dated by TCRdb to 2016 to 2017). As for the study more broadly: In an earlier analysis of approximately 500 of the donors, 250 to 350 Gb of sequence data and 90 million to 130 million unique TCR beta sequences from 150 million to 200 million T cells were reported. Genome-wide SNP genotypes for about 65% of the 666 donors were used in a later genetic analysis, which treated that subset as a discovery cohort. Donor age, sex, ethnicity and CMV serostatus were compiled alongside the repertoire data. A later analysis re-analyzed previously published TCR beta repertoires from several hundred donors and added high-resolution HLA genotyping to study TCR occurrence patterns. Besides the first cohort of 666 subjects, a separate validation cohort made up of 120 different subjects was used. The study aimed to test whether cataloging public T cell receptors could reveal signatures of past pathogen exposure. Of the 300 to 450 genotyped donors, 81% fell in the genetic ancestry cluster associated with self-reported Caucasian donors. An earlier analysis of several hundred of the donors applied high-throughput TCR beta sequencing to assess whether each TCR beta V gene segment acted as functional or pseudogenic. HLA typing included class I and class II loci at four-digit resolution. Because of strong linkage in the cohort, five DR-DQ haplotypes were treated as single units for association and clustering. Among 300 to 500 genotyped donors of the cohort, an average of around 250,000 unique TCR beta nucleotide sequences was sequenced per donor, of which about 19% were non-productive. To predict cytomegalovirus infection status, the study combined high-throughput TCR immunosequencing, statistical association of individual TCRs with disease status, and machine learning. All discovery cohort repertoires had been generated using a single sequencing platform. An early release that covered several hundred HLA-typed donors contained approximately 300 gigabases of sequencing data and 75 million to 100 million unique TCR sequences. Rather than drawing on any new phenotypic data, the later analysis identified candidate immune exposures from TCR beta sequences and the way those sequences occurred across donors. The number of typed donors differed by locus: roughly 620-630 for A, B, C, DRB1 and DQB1; some 500 for DQA1; around 610 for DPA1; and about 470 for DPB1. The study profiled the T cell repertoires of 666 subjects by immunosequencing and related them to cytomegalovirus serostatus.

V gives up 4 bases and J gives up 5 bases, and the segment between their germline ends measures 6 bases. Including the terminal cysteine and phenylalanine, the CDR3 comprises 13 residues. Only CDR3 DNA is held: 39 bases, read in frame from base 1. Sequences MNHEY (CDR1) and SVGAGI (CDR2) are obtained from the germline V gene. Note on this clone: The antigen it binds to is not known. Within one base of it there is no much larger clone, and no base qualities were kept.

General findings and caveats noted by the study authors: According to a later analysis, TCR association rates differed among HLA loci, with DRB1 alleles showing the most associated TCRs and HLA-C alleles showing the fewest. Specific HLA alleles were associated with 15,000 to 20,000 TCR beta sequences at a false discovery rate of 0.05 in a later analysis. According to a later analysis, parvovirus B19, influenza, CMV and Epstein-Barr virus appeared linked to several top co-occurrence clusters. V-gene and J-gene trimming of TCR beta chains was associated with a missense DCLRE1C variant in a later genetic analysis, and the association was replicated in an independent cohort. HLA typing was unavailable for some donors at each locus, so association tests used only the typed subset. A cluster of highly shared sequence variants was judged likely to be a technical artifact of the sequencing pipeline. Cytomegalovirus status was reported to be diagnosed by the classifier with high specificity and sensitivity in both the original and validation cohorts. Roughly uniform sequencing depth across donors was assumed in presence/absence analyses, although this assumption may not hold. The study listed 150 to 200 TCR beta chains as associated with cytomegalovirus. In an earlier analysis of under 600 of the donors, most TCR beta V segments were observed in productive rearrangements about 87% or about 30% of the time, broadly matching IMGT annotations. A later analysis found that HLA-associated TCR beta chains were more clonally expanded and had lower generation probabilities than equally common non-associated chains. Correlated functional status among segregating V segments might reflect linkage disequilibrium, but an unknown experimental factor could not be ruled out. The authors suggested that the approach could potentially be extended to other disease states and immunological phenotypes. In a later analysis, most CMV-associated TCR beta chains were found to appear HLA-restricted, with HLA associations seemingly driven largely by CMV exposure. A further reported finding was that TCR beta sequences accurately predicted the HLA-A and HLA-B alleles for most subjects in the first cohort. CMV serostatus was the only immune exposure information available for the cohort. The 87-base-pair reads could not distinguish some IMGT-functional V segments, including TRBV6-2 and TRBV6-3, so those segments were excluded. While some public TCRs were present in many individuals, most TCR sequences turned up only very rarely across donors. A few of the identified cytomegalovirus-associated TCR beta chains were confirmed in vitro to be specific for cytomegalovirus antigens. In a later genetic analysis, fewer N-insertions in productive TCRs were reported among donors in an Asian-associated ancestry cluster than the roughly 700-donor mean. When HLA alleles, especially DR and DQ, strongly co-occurred, TCR associations were difficult to assign to individual alleles. The cohort was sequenced for TCR beta chains only, and without alpha or paired-chain data the features that could be detected were limited. The earlier analysis of 587 of the donors excluded some 15 rarely observed V segments, including chromosome 9 orphons, because counts were too low.

The cohort consisted of approximately 670 healthy bone marrow donors. All cohort members were sampled while nominally healthy, although unrecorded immune exposures were likely present. The donor was CMV seronegative and was included in the group of about 350 seronegative cohort members. Each donor provided a peripheral blood sample, and peripheral blood mononuclear cells were used for TCR beta sequencing. Genomic DNA extraction from the blood cell samples was performed with the Qiagen DNeasy Blood Extraction Kit. Libraries were constructed by the immunoSEQ multiplex PCR assay. For the multiplex PCR, a mixture combining 60 forward primers for TCR Vbeta segments and 13 reverse primers for TCR Jbeta segments was used. Amplification of the CDR3 region of rearranged TCR beta genes was performed with a multiplex PCR assay on genomic DNA. On the Illumina HiSeq System, the amplified TCR beta libraries were sequenced as 87-base-pair reads. The original methods were these. In a later analysis, tens of millions of unique TCR beta chains were counted across the roughly 670 repertoires, and roughly 10 million of these chains were shared by at least two donors. Raw reads were error-corrected and collapsed into unique sequences with a nearest-neighbor algorithm that merged closely related sequences to remove PCR and sequencing errors. V, D and J gene segments were assigned by aligning CDR3 sequences to IMGT reference sequences. For a sequence to be retained, a match of at least six nucleotides was required to both a V gene segment and a J gene segment. Rearrangements were called productive when the CDR3 lacked stop codons and stayed in frame with V and J; all others were non-productive. Following IMGT convention, CDR3 was defined as the stretch from the second conserved V-encoded cysteine up to the conserved J-encoded phenylalanine. The earlier analysis of approximately 590 of the donors excluded any sequence lacking an unambiguous match to a single V gene segment. In an earlier analysis of around 590 of the donors, a V segment was called functional when productive rearrangements were above 56.7%, and segregating when the standard deviation between donors exceeded 5%. A statistical classification framework was developed to diagnose cytomegalovirus status using the catalog of TCR beta chain sequences. V and J gene assignment, in a later analysis, came from comparing TCR nucleotide sequences with IMGT/GENE-DB human TR gene sequences. Using the TCRdist pipeline, a later analysis assigned CDR3 sequences along with most-parsimonious VDJ recombination scenarios. In a later analysis, each TCR beta chain was defined by its CDR3 amino acid sequence together with its V-gene family, and reads without a unique V-gene family were excluded. To address suspected cross-contamination and a sequencing artifact, a later analysis removed several hundred highly shared, low-generation-probability nucleotide sequences. For each public chain, a later analysis derived a clonal expansion index from normalized ranks of inferred template counts within each repertoire. Generation probabilities in a later analysis came from a VDJ recombination model fitted to out-of-frame rearrangements, and those results were checked against IGoR. In a later analysis, hypergeometric tests were used to score TCR-TCR, TCR-HLA and TCR-CMV co-occurrence, with a repertoire-size bias correction applied to TCR pairs. False discovery rates were estimated in a later analysis by permuting HLA or CMV assignments 20 times. In a later analysis, co-occurring TCRs were grouped with DBSCAN, and TCRdist sequence similarity was added when clustering was performed within HLA-allele-positive subsets. For co-occurrence clustering, repertoires with fewer than 30,000 or more than 120,000 public chains were excluded, along with five or six repertoires with anomalous nucleotide sharing. TCRdb obtained this table from immuneACCESS and retained in-frame rearrangements with V and J assigned. These tables miss some clones; where compared with another copy, unresolved V genes account for less than half of the shortfall, and the remainder is unexplained. From that table come the V and J calls and clone size; the DNA was used to work out D and trimming. This sample lists 200,000 to 250,000 clones; around 85% were detected once. Roughly 1.5% of the sample comes from the top ten.

This clonotype was sampled from a man in his forties or fifties in good health and CMV-seronegative. Sequencing was performed on PBMCs. This sequence uses TRBV6-5 and TRBJ1-6, with the identity of the D gene unclear. The DNA sequence follows: TGTGCCAGCAGTTTTAGAAATAATTCACCCCTCCACTTT. Its protein reads: CASSFRNNSPLHF.